The 20 T cell receptor beta chains given below trace back to one sample, sequenced in a study of T-cell memory formation after mild COVID-19. In TCRdb, the 5' RACE reads were re-called with MiXCR into one record per CDR3 protein. This table holds roughly 510,000 distinct CDR3 sequences, 15% to 20% found once. The sequenced sample was PBMCs or a T cell subset sorted from them (not recorded which). The receptors were gathered from an adult woman who had mild COVID-19 (a few samples of this study predate the infection). Cell type and time point are not known.

This clonotype was counted a few times. J is TRBJ2-5 and V is TRBV27, with D perhaps matching TRBD2 (5 bases). CDR1 and CDR2 (germline): MNHEY, SMNVEV (reference sequence). Trimming took off 2 bases at V and 1 base at J, with 8 bases between the two ends. CDR3 length: 14 amino acids. The CDR3 DNA sequence: TGTGCCAGCAGTTTACTCGGACTCCAAGAGACCCAGTACTTC. Translated: CASSLLGLQETQYF.

This chain uses TRBV7-2 with TRBJ2-2; no definite D call. The CDR3 consists of 18 residues. Trimming cost V 5 bases and J 4 bases, with 23 bases left between them. Germline loops: CDR1 SGHTA, CDR2 FQGNSA. Here the CDR3 DNA reads TGTGCCAGCAGCCGAAAAAGATTGGCAGCCTTGAGCACCGGGGAGCTGTTTTTT. Translating it yields CASSRKRLAALSTGELFF.

The V gene is TRBV30, the J gene TRBJ2-3; 9 bases agree with TRBD2. With V trimmed by 5 bases and J by 6 bases, 6 bases remained unmatched. The CDR3 sequence is 13 residues long. Germline V gives CDR1 GTSNPN, CDR2 SVGIG (reference sequence). DNA of the CDR3: TGTGCCTGGGCTAGCGGGGAAAGGGATACGCAGTATTTT. Translated: CAWASGERDTQYF.

As DNA, the CDR3 is TGTGCCAGCAGCGTAGGTGGTACCTTAGCCAAAAACATTCAGTACTTC. It specifies CASSVGGTLAKNIQYF. V is TRBV9 and J is TRBJ2-4; D is unclear. V lost 0 bases, J lost 0 bases, and 10 bases lay in between. This CDR3 is 16 amino acids long. Germline V gives CDR1 SGDLS, CDR2 YYNGEE.

This clonotype was counted ten times or more. This CDR3 is CASSKVGTGRNEQFF. The CDR3 bases are TGTGCCAGCAGCAAAGTCGGGACAGGGAGAAATGAGCAGTTCTTC. The V gene is TRBV21-1, the J gene TRBJ2-1; the listed D gene, TRBD1, was not tested against the DNA. TRBV21-1 is reported as a pseudogene. The CDR3 consists of 15 residues.

This chain connects TRBV6-1 to TRBJ1-2, with TRBD1 matching 8 bases. The CDR3 consists of 15 residues. After removal of 1 base from V and 4 bases from J, the junction contained 5 bases not matched to a gene. Germline V CDR1 and CDR2: MNHNS, SASEGT. CDR3 sequence reads: CASSEGPGTGYGYTF. The CDR3 region has the DNA TGTGCCAGCAGTGAAGGACCGGGGACAGGCTATGGCTACACCTTC.

The DNA for the CDR3 is TGTGCCAGCAGTTACACCAGAGGTGGCTACGAGCAGTACTTC. This gives the protein CASSYTRGGYEQYF. V is TRBV6-2 or TRBV6-3 and J is TRBJ2-7, with D uncertain. Trimming took off 2 bases at V and 3 bases at J, with 11 bases between the two ends. Germline CDR1 MNHEY, CDR2 SVGEGT. The CDR3 contains 14 residues.

The V call is TRBV10-3, the J call TRBJ1-6, with 9 bases that match TRBD1. The germline CDR1 and CDR2 sequences are ENHRY and SYGVKD. The CDR3 length is 17 residues. V shed 5 bases, J shed 2 bases, and the junction held 7 bases outside the gene matches. CDR3 protein: CAISTSDRGTYNSPLHF. CDR3 in DNA: TGTGCCATCAGTACCTCGGACAGGGGAACCTATAATTCACCCCTCCACTTT.

This clonotype was recorded many times. The chain joins TRBV6-2 or TRBV6-3 to TRBJ2-7, with D hard to call. Per germline, CDR1 MNHEY and CDR2 SVGEGT. The CDR3 runs 12 residues. The V gene lost 7 bases and the J gene lost 3 bases, with 10 bases spanning the gap. For the CDR3, the DNA is TGTGCCAGCACTGATACGCGCTACGAGCAGTACTTC. It specifies CASTDTRYEQYF.

This clonotype was counted ten times or more. The chain carries TRBV5-1 and TRBJ2-7, with TRBD2 matching 7 bases. Germline CDR1 and CDR2: SGHRS and YFSETQ. This CDR3 spans 15 amino acids. Trimming at V came to 0 bases and at J to 2 bases, leaving 5 bases not matched to a gene. The CDR3 bases are TGCGCCAGCAGCTTGGGCCCAGCGGGAACCTACGAGCAGTACTTC. Translation: CASSLGPAGTYEQYF.

At least ten counts were recorded for this clonotype. This chain connects TRBV5-1 to TRBJ1-5, with D perhaps matching TRBD1 (6 bases). The CDR3 has 13 residues. V was trimmed by 5 bases and J by 5 bases, leaving 11 bases between them. In germline, CDR1 is SGHRS, CDR2 YFSETQ. The CDR3 DNA follows: TGCGCCAGCAGAGGGGGGGGAGATCAGCCCCAGCATTTT. It translates to CASRGGGDQPQHF.

The chain employs TRBV7-9 and TRBJ1-6; possible D gene TRBD1, 5 bases. Germline CDR1 is SEHNR and CDR2 is FQNEAQ (reference sequence). V was pared by 0 bases and J by 7 bases, with 16 bases between. The CDR3 covers 17 residues. In DNA form, the CDR3 reads TGTGCCAGCAGCTTAGCGTGGCAGGGAAAGCAGAATTCACCCCTCCACTTT. As protein: CASSLAWQGKQNSPLHF.

The chain's CDR3 is CASSPTGENSGANVLTF. The CDR3 nucleotides are TGTGCCAGCAGCCCGACAGGTGAAAACTCTGGGGCCAACGTCCTGACTTTC. The chain combines TRBV9 with TRBJ2-6, with D maybe TRBD1 (6 bases). The germline V gene encodes CDR1 SGDLS and CDR2 YYNGEE. CDR3 length: 17 amino acids. Trimming removed 4 bases from V and 0 bases from J, with 14 bases in between.

This chain joins TRBV30 and TRBJ2-3; tentative D call: TRBD2 (5 bases). V lost 1 base and J 3 bases, leaving 11 bases between the germline ends. CDR3 length equals 14 residues. CDR1 GTSNPN and CDR2 SVGIG come from the germline V gene (reference sequence). DNA for the CDR3: TGTGCCTGGAGTGGACCGACTATAACAGATACGCAGTATTTT. This gives the protein CAWSGPTITDTQYF.

This chain links TRBV4-1 with TRBJ2-3; D is possibly TRBD1 (7 bases). Germline CDR1 reads MGHRA; CDR2 reads YSYEKL. The length of the CDR3 is 18 residues. V was trimmed by 4 bases and J by 1 base, leaving 21 bases between them. The CDR3 nucleotides are TGCGCCAGCAGCCGAAGCCAAGACCGGGGGACAGGCACAGATACGCAGTATTTT. Amino acids: CASSRSQDRGTGTDTQYF.

This clonotype showed up just a few times. The DNA of the CDR3 is TGTGCCAGCAGTTACTCTCTGCAGGGTTATTGGGAGAACTATGGCTACACCTTC. Protein: CASSYSLQGYWENYGYTF. The genes are TRBV6-6 and TRBJ1-2; weak D call: TRBD1 (5 bases). Trimming shortened V by 0 bases and J by 2 bases, and 19 bases separated the two germline ends. Germline-derived CDR1 and CDR2 are MNHNY and SVGAGI (reference sequence). This CDR3 is 18 amino acids long.

In its sample, this clonotype was seen a few times. This sequence joins TRBV23-1 and TRBJ2-5; D unresolved. TRBV23-1 is filed as an ORF, its function uncertain. V shed 3 bases and J shed 5 bases, with 1 base lying between them. This CDR3 contains 10 residues. This CDR3 is CASSHETQYF. CDR3 DNA sequence: TGCGCCAGCAGTCACGAGACCCAGTACTTC.

Only a few counts were recorded for this clonotype. The V call is TRBV7-6, the J call TRBJ2-7; 11 bases agree with TRBD2. V lost 5 bases and J lost 3; bases outside the gene matches: 3. Germline lookup yields CDR1 SGHVS and CDR2 FNYEAQ. This CDR3 comprises 14 residues. In DNA, the CDR3 is TGTGCCAGCAGCGGTAGCGGGGGGGGCTACGAGCAGTACTTC. This encodes CASSGSGGGYEQYF.

This clonotype was seen a single time. J is TRBJ1-2 and V is TRBV5-1, with 9 bases identical to TRBD1. The CDR3 is made up of 14 amino acids. V dropped 5 bases and J dropped 6; count of bases not matched to a gene: 8. The germline V gene encodes CDR1 SGHRS and CDR2 YFSETQ. In nucleotides, the CDR3 is TGCGCCAGCAGTCCCGGGACAGGGCATGATGGCTACACCTTC. The encoded protein is CASSPGTGHDGYTF. Complete variable domain (other parts from reference TRBV5-1 and TRBJ1-2): KAGVTQTPRYLIKTRGQQVTLSCSPISGHRSVSWYQQTPGQGLQFLFEYFSETQRNKGNFPGRFSGRQFSNSRSEMNVSTLELGDSALYLCASSPGTGHDGYTFGSGTRLTVV.

The J gene is TRBJ1-1, the V gene TRBV4-3; D call uncertain. V lost 5 bases to trimming and J lost 3 bases, with 13 bases between them. The germline V gene has CDR1 LGHNA and CDR2 YSLEER. CDR3 length: 14 amino acids. As DNA, the CDR3 is TGCGCCAGCAGCAACTCCCCGGGGTACACTGAAGCTTTCTTT. Translated, it gives CASSNSPGYTEAFF.